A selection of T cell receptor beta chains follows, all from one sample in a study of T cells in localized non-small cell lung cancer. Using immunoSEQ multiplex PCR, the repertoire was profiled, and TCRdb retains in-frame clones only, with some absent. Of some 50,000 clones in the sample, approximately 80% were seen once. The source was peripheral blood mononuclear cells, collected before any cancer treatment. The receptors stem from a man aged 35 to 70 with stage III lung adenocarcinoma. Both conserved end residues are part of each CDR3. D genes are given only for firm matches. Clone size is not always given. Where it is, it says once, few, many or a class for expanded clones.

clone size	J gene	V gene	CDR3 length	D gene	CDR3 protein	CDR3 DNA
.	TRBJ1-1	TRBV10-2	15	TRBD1	CASSLPGQQNTEAFF	TGCGCCAGCAGTCTGCCGGGACAGCAGAACACTGAAGCTTTCTTT
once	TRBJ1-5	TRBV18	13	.	CASSPGESEPQHF	TGTGCCAGCTCACCTGGCGAAAGTGAGCCCCAGCATTTT
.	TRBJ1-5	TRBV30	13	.	CAWSSLRNQPQHF	TGTGCCTGGAGTAGCTTACGCAATCAGCCCCAGCATTTT
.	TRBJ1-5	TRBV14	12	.	CASSHSNQPQHF	TGTGCCAGCAGCCATAGCAATCAGCCCCAGCATTTT
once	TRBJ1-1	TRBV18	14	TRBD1	CASSPGTGVTEAFF	TGTGCCAGCTCGCCTGGGACAGGGGTAACTGAAGCTTTCTTT
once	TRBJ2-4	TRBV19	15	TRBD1	CASSPWTGVDNIQYF	TGTGCCAGTAGTCCGTGGACAGGGGTGGATAACATTCAGTACTTC
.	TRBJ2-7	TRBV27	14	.	CASSLGAITHEQYF	TGTGCCAGCAGTTTGGGTGCTATAACCCACGAGCAGTACTTC
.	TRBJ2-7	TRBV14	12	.	CASSQGTYEQYF	TGTGCCAGCAGCCAAGGGACCTACGAGCAGTACTTC
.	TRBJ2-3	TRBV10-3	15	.	CAISDSKGPADTQYF	TGTGCCATCAGTGATTCGAAGGGGCCGGCAGATACGCAGTATTTT
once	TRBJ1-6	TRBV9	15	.	CASSVETGFDSPLHF	TGTGCCAGCAGCGTAGAAACAGGGTTCGATTCACCCCTCCACTTT
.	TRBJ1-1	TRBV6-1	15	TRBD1	CASRPIQGAITEAFF	TGTGCCAGCAGACCTATACAGGGGGCGATCACTGAAGCTTTCTTT
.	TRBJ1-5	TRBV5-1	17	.	CASSLEGGRGIDQAQHF	TGCGCCAGCAGCTTGGAGGGGGGGCGCGGGATTGATCAAGCCCAGCATTTT
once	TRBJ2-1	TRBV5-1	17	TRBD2	CASSLALSGGLYNEQFF	TGCGCCAGCAGCTTGGCGCTTAGCGGGGGCCTATACAATGAGCAGTTCTTC
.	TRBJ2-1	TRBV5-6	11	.	CASSLRDEQFF	TGTGCCAGCAGCTTACGTGATGAGCAGTTCTTC
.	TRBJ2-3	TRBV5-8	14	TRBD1	CASSSGGSTDTQYF	TGTGCCAGCAGCTCAGGGGGATCCACAGATACGCAGTATTTT
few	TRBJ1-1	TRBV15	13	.	CATSSAQGEEAFF	TGTGCCACCAGCAGCGCTCAGGGCGAAGAAGCTTTCTTT
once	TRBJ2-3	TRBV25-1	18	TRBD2	CASSEVSSSGGGTDTQYF	TGTGCCAGCAGTGAAGTGTCGTCTAGCGGGGGTGGCACAGATACGCAGTATTTT
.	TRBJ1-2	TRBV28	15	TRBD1	CASSPPTGVLYGYTF	TGTGCCAGCAGCCCCCCGACAGGGGTATTGTATGGCTACACCTTC
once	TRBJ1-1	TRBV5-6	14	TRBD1	CASSLAGTVKEAFF	TGTGCCAGCAGCTTGGCCGGGACAGTTAAAGAGGCTTTCTTT
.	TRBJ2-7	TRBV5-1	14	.	CASSLQGGTYEQYF	TGCGCCAGCAGCTTACAGGGGGGGACCTACGAGCAGTACTTC
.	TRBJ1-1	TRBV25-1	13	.	CASRQDVDTEAFF	TGTGCCAGCAGACAGGACGTAGACACTGAAGCTTTCTTT
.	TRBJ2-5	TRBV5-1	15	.	CASSSSGEALATQYF	TGCGCCAGCAGCTCCTCGGGAGAAGCCCTTGCGACCCAGTACTTC
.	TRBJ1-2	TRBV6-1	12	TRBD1	CASRQGDYGYTF	TGTGCCAGCAGACAGGGGGACTATGGCTACACCTTC
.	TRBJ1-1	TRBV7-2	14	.	CASSLEAPPPGAFF	TGTGCCAGCAGCTTAGAGGCCCCACCTCCAGGGGCTTTCTTT
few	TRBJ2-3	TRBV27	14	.	CASSLRLGPDTQYF	TGTGCCAGCAGTCTTAGACTAGGCCCAGATACGCAGTATTTT
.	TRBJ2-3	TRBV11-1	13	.	CASSSQLGDTQYF	TGTGCCAGCAGCTCCCAACTAGGAGATACGCAGTATTTT
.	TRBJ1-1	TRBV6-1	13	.	CASSADQNTEAFF	TGTGCCAGCAGTGCTGACCAGAACACTGAAGCTTTCTTT
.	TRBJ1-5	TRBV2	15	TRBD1	CASTLNRGGTQPQHF	TGTGCCAGCACCCTAAACAGGGGAGGGACTCAGCCCCAGCATTTT
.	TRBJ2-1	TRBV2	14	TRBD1	CASSERTGYNEQFF	TGTGCCAGCAGTGAACGGACAGGCTACAATGAGCAGTTCTTC
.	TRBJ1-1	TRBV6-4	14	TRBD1	CASKPGQLNTEAFF	TGTGCCAGCAAGCCGGGACAGCTGAACACTGAAGCTTTCTTT
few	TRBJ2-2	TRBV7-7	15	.	CASSPDREGTGELFF	TGTGCCAGCAGCCCAGACAGGGAGGGAACCGGGGAGCTGTTTTTT
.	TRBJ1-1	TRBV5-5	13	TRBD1	CASSSTGATEAFF	TGTGCCAGCAGCTCGACAGGGGCCACTGAAGCTTTCTTT